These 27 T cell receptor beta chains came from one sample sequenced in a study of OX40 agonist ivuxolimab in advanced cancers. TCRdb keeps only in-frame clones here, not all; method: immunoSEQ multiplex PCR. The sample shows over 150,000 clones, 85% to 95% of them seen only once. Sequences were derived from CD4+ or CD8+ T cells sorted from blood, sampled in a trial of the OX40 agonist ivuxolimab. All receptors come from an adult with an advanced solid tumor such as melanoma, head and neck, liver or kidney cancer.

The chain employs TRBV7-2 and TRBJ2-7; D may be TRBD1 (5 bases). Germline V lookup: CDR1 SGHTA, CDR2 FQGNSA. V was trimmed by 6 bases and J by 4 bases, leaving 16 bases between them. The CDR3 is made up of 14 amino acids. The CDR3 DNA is TGTGCCAGCAGTAACGGCAACAGGAGATACGAGCAGTACTTC. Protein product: CASSNGNRRYEQYF.

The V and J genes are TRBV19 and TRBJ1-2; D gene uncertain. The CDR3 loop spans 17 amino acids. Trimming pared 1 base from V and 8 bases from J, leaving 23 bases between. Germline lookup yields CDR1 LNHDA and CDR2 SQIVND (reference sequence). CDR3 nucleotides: TGTGCCAGTAGTATAGTAAGGGCCGATTCCCTGGTAAGGGGCTACACCTTC. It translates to CASSIVRADSLVRGYTF.

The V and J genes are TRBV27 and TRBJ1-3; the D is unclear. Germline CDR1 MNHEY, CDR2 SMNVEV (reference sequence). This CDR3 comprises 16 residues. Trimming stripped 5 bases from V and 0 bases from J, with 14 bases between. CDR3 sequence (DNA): TGTGCCAGCAGTCAAATTGGGCAGATCTCTGGAAACACCATATATTTT. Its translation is CASSQIGQISGNTIYF.

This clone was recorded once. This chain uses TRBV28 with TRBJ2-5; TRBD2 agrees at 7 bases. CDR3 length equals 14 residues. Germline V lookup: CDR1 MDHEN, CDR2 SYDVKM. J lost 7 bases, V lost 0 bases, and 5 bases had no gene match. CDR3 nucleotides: TGTGCCAGCAGTTTATGGAGCGGGGCAGGGACCCAGTACTTC. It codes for CASSLWSGAGTQYF.

The CDR3 loop is CASNRQGAVVDGYTF. The CDR3 DNA sequence: TGCGCCAGCAACCGACAGGGGGCAGTGGTCGATGGCTACACCTTC. This chain links TRBV4-1 with TRBJ1-2; TRBD1 aligns across 10 bases. The CDR3 is 15 amino acids. The trim removed 7 bases at V and 6 bases at J, leaving 11 bases unmatched. The germline gives CDR1 MGHRA, CDR2 YSYEKL.

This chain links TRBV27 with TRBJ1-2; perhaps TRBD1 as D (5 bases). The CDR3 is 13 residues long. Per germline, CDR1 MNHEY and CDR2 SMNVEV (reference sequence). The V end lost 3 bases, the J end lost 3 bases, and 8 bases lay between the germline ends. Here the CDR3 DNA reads TGTGCCAGCAGTTTGGTGGGGGACTATGGCTACACCTTC. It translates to CASSLVGDYGYTF.

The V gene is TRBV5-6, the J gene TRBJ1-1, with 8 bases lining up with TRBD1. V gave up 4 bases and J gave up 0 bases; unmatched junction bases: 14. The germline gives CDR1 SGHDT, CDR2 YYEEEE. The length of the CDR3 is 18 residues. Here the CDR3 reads CASSRTGQGLGMNTEAFF. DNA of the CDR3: TGTGCCAGCAGCCGCACTGGACAGGGCCTCGGAATGAACACTGAAGCTTTCTTT.

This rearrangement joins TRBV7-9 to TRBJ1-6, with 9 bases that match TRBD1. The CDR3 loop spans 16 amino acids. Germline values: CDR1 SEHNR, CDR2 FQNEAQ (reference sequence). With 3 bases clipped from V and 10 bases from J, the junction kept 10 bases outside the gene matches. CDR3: CASSLSPGQGRSPLHF. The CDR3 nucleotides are TGTGCCAGCAGCTTGTCACCGGGACAGGGACGATCACCCCTCCACTTT.

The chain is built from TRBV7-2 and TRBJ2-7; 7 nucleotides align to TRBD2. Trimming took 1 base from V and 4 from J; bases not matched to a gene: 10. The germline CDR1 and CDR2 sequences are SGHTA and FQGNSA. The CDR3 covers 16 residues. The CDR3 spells CASSLVWLAVIYEQYF. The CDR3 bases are TGTGCCAGCAGCTTAGTGTGGCTAGCGGTTATTTACGAGCAGTACTTC.

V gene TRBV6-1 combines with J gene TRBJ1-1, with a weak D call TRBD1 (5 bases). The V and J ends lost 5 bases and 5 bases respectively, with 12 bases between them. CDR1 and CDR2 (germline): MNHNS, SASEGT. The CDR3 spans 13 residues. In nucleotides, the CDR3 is TGTGCCAGCAGTTGGGGCTGGGAGACTGAAGCTTTCTTT. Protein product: CASSWGWETEAFF.

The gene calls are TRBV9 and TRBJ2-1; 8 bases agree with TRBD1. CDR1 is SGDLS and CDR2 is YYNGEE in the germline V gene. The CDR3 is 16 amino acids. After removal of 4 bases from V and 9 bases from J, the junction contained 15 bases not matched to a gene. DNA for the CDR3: TGTGCCAGCAGCCCCCGGACAGGGAGGCCCATGGGTGAGCAGTTCTTC. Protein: CASSPRTGRPMGEQFF.

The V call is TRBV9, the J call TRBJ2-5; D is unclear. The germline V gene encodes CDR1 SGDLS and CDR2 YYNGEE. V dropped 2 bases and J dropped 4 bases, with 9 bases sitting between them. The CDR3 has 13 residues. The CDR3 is CASSVLDTETQYF. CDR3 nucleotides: TGTGCCAGCAGCGTCCTTGACACAGAGACCCAGTACTTC.

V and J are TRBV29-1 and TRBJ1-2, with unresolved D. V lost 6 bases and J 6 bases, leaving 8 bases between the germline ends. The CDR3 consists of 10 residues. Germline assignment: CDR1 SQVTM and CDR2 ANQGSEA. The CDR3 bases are TGCAGCGTCCTCAGAGATGGCTACACCTTC. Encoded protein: CSVLRDGYTF. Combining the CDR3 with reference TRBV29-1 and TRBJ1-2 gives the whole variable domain SAVISQKPSRDICQRGTSLTIQCQVDSQVTMMFWYRQQPGQSLTLIATANQGSEATYESGFVIDKFPISRPNLTFSTLTVSNMSPEDSSIYLCSVLRDGYTFGSGTRLTVV.

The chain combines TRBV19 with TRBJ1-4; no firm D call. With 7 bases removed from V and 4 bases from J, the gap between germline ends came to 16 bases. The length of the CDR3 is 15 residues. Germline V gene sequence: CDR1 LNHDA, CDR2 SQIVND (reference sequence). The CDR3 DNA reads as TGTGCCAGTAAGAACTCCGTGGGAAATAATGAAAAACTGTTTTTT. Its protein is CASKNSVGNNEKLFF.

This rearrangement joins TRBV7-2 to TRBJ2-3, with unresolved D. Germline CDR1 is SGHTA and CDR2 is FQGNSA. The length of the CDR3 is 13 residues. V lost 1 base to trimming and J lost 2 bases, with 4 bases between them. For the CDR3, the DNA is TGTGCCAGCAGCTTAGACTTCACAGATACGCAGTATTTT. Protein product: CASSLDFTDTQYF.

The CDR3: CASSNQGYTEAFF. The DNA for the CDR3 is TGTGCCAGCAGCAACCAGGGGTACACTGAAGCTTTCTTT. The rearrangement links TRBV2 to TRBJ1-1; D possibly corresponds to TRBD1 (6 bases). The ends were cut back, 6 bases at V and 3 bases at J, with 11 bases in the middle. The germline V gene encodes CDR1 SNHLY and CDR2 FYNNEI. CDR3 length: 13 residues.

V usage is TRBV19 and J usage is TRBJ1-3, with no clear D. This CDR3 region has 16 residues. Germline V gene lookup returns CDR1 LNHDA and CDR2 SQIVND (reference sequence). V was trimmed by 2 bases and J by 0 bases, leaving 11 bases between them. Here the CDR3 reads CASSILPRSSGNTIYF. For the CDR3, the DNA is TGTGCCAGTAGTATACTCCCGCGGAGCTCTGGAAACACCATATATTTT.

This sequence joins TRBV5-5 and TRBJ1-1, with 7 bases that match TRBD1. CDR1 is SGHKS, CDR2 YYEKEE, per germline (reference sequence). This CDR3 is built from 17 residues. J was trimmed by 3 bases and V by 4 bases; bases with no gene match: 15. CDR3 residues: CASSPPAGAQGDTEAFF. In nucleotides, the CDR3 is TGTGCCAGCAGCCCCCCTGCCGGGGCTCAGGGGGACACTGAAGCTTTCTTT.

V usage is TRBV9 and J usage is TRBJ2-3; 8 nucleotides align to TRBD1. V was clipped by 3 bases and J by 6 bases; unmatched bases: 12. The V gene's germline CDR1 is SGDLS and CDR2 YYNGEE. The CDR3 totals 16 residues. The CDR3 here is CASSGTGIVHWDTQYF. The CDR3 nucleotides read TGTGCCAGCAGCGGGACAGGGATTGTGCATTGGGATACGCAGTATTTT.

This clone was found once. The CDR3 sequence is CASSQAGPTNTQYF. The DNA for the CDR3 is TGCGCCAGCAGCCAGGCGGGGCCTACGAATACGCAGTATTTT. This chain connects TRBV5-1 to TRBJ2-3; TRBD2 might be the D (6 bases). The V gene lost 4 bases and the J gene lost 7 bases, with 16 bases spanning the gap. The CDR3 contains 14 residues. CDR1 SGHRS and CDR2 YFSETQ come from the germline V gene.

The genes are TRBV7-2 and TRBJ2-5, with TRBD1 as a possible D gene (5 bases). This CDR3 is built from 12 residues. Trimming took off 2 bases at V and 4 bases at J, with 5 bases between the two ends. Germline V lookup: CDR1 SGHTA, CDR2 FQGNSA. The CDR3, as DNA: TGTGCCAGCAGCTTAAGGGGAGAGACCCAGTACTTC. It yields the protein CASSLRGETQYF.

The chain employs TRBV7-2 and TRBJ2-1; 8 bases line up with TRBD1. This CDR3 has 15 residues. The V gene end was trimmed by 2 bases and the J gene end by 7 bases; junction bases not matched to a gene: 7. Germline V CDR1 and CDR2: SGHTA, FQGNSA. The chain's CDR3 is CASSLRTGWLNEQFF. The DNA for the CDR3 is TGTGCCAGCAGCTTAAGGACAGGGTGGTTGAATGAGCAGTTCTTC. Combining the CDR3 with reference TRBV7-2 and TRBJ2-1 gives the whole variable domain GAGVSQSPSNKVTEKGKDVELRCDPISGHTALYWYRQSLGQGLEFLIYFQGNSAPDKSGLPSDRFSAERTGGSVSTLTIQRTQQEDSAVYLCASSLRTGWLNEQFFGPGTRLTVL.

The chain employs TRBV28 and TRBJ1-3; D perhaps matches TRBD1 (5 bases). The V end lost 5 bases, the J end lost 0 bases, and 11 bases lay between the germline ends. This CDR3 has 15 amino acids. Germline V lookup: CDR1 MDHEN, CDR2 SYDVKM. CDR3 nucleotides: TGTGCCAGCAGTCGGATCAGGGCCTCTGGAAACACCATATATTTT. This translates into CASSRIRASGNTIYF.

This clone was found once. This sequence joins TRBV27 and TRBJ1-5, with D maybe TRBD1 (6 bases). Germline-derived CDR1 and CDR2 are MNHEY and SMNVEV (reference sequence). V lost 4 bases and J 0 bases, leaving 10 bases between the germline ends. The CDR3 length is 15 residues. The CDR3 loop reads CASSWGHNSNQPQHF. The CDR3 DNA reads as TGTGCCAGCAGTTGGGGACACAATAGCAATCAGCCCCAGCATTTT.

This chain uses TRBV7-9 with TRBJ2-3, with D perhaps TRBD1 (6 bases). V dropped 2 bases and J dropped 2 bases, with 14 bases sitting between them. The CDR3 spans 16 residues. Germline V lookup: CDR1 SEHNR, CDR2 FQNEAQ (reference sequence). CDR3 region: CASSLTWDTSTDTQYF. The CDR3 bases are TGTGCCAGCAGCTTAACCTGGGACACCTCCACAGATACGCAGTATTTT.

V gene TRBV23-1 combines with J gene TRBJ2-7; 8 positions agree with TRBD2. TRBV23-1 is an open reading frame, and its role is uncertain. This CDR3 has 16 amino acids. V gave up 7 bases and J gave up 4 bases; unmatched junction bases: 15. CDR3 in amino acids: CASKTKAGGRSYEQYF. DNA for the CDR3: TGCGCCAGCAAAACAAAGGCAGGCGGGAGGTCTTACGAGCAGTACTTC.

Written as DNA, the CDR3 is TGTGCCAGCTTTGCGGCTGAGCAGGGGGTTTATGGCTACACCTTC. Protein: CASFAAEQGVYGYTF. V is TRBV5-4 and J is TRBJ1-2; the match to TRBD1 covers 7 bases. Looked up from germline, CDR1 is SGHNT and CDR2 is YYREEE (reference sequence). There are 15 residues in the CDR3. After removal of 7 bases from V and 5 bases from J, the junction contained 14 bases not matched to a gene.